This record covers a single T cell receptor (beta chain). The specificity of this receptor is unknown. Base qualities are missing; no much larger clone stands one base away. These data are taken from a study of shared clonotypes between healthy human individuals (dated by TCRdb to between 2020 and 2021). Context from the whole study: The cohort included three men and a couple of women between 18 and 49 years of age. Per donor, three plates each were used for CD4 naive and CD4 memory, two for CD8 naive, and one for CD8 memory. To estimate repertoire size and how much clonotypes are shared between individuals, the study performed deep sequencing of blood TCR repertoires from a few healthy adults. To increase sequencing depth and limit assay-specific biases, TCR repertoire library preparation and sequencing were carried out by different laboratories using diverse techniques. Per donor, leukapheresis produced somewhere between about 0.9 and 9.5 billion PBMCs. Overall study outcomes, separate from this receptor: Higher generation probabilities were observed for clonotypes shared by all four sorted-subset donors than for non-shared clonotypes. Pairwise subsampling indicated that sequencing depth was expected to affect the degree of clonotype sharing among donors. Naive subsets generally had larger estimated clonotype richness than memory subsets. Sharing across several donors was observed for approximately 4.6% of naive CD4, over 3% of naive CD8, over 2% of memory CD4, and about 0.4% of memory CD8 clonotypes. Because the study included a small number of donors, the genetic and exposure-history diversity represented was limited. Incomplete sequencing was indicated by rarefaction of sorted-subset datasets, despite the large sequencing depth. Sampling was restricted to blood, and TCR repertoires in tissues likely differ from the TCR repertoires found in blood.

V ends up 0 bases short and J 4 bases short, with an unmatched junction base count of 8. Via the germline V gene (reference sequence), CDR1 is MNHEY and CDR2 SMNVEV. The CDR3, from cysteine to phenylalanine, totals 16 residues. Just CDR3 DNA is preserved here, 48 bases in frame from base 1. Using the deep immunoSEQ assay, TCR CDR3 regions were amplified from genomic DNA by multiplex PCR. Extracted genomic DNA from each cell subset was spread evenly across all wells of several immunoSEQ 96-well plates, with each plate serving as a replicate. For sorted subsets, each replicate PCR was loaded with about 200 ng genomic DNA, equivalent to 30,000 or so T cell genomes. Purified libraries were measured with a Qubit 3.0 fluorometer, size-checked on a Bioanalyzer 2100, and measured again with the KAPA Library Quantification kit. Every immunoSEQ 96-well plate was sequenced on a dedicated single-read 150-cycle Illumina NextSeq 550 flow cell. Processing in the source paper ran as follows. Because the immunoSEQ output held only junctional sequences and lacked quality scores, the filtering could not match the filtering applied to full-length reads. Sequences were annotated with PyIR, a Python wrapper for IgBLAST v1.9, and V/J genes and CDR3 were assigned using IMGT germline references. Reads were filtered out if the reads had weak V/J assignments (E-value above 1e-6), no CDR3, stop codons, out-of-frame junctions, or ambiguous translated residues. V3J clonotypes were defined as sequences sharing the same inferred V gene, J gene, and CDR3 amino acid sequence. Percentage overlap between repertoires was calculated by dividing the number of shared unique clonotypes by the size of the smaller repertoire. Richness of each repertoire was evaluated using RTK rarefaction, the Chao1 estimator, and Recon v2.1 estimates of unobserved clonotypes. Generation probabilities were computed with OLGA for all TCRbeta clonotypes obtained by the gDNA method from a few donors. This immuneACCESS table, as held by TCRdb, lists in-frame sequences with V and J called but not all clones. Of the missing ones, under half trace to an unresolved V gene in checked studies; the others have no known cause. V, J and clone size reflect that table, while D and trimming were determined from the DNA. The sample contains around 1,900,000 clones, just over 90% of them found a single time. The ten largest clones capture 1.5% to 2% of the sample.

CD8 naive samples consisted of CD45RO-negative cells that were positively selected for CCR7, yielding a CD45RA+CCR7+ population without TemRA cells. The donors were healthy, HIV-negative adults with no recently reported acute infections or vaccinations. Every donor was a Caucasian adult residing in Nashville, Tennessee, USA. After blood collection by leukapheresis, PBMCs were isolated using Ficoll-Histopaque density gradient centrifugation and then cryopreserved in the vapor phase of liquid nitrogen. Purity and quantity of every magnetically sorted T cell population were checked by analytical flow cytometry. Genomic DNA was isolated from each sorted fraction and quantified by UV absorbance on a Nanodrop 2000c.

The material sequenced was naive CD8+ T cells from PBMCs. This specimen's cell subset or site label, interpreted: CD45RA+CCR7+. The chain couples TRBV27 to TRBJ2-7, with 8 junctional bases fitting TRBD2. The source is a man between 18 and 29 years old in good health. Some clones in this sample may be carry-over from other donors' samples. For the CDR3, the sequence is CASSLSGTSELYEQYF. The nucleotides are TGTGCCAGCAGTTTATCGGGGACTAGTGAACTTTACGAGCAGTACTTC.